The T cell receptor beta chain under discussion was sequenced for a study of shared T cell receptors in the human thymus (dated by TCRdb to 2020 to 2022). Context from the whole study: The study examined how the human thymus generates shared, self-reactive T-cell receptor alpha chains.

The table lists this clone with a count of one. It has no known antigen specificity. No base qualities exist here, and no much larger clone lies one base off it. Between the V and J ends, shortened by 2 bases and 4 bases respectively, the junction contains 6 bases. Looking up the germline V gene yields CDR1 WSHSY and CDR2 SAAADI. The CDR3 runs 12 amino acids, cysteine and phenylalanine included. The read is trimmed to its CDR3 DNA, 36 bases read in frame from base 1. The receptor library was made with the immunoSEQ multiplex PCR assay. In its TCRdb copy, this immuneACCESS table keeps in-frame sequences only and misses some clones. Where compared with another copy, unresolved V genes explain less than half of these, and the others have no known cause. This sample has just under 550,000 clones in its table, and approximately 80% of those were observed once. The top ten clonotypes cover less than 0.015% of the sample.

These data also formed part of another study, on human thymus T cells. That second publication adds: The donors were immunologically healthy infants in Finland who had open corrective cardiac surgery for congenital heart defects. Thymus tissue was collected as surgical resects that were removed during corrective cardiac surgery. Both the thymic and the peripheral blood repertoires appeared to show biased V and J gene segment usage. According to the related research, thymic TCR repertoires were highly overlapping among unrelated individuals. TCR alpha and beta repertoires from seven to nine infant thymus samples and a few related peripheral blood samples were characterized in the study. Donor ages ranging from about 6 to 250 days were recorded, and a handful of male and a couple of female infants were included in the cohort. Thymocytes were released mechanically from tissue and stored at -70 °C as pellets of 10-30 million cells. A QIAsymphony instrument was used to extract genomic DNA from the frozen cell pellets. The immunoSEQ multiplex PCR assay was used to amplify the TCRB and TCRAD loci from a standardized amount of quality-controlled genomic DNA. Amplicons spanned the V(D)J region at a length sufficient to cover the CDR3 and identify V and J genes. Through the commercial immunoSEQ service, the amplicons were sequenced on an Illumina platform. Primer bias and sequencing errors were corrected as previously described, and TCRAD and TCRB definitions were based on the IMGT database. Repertoires were analysed with immunoSEQ Analyzer 3.0 and VDJTools, covering basic statistics, V/J segment usage, diversity estimates, rarefaction and pairwise overlap. Chao1, ChaoE, Efron-Thisted, Shannon and inverse Simpson indices were used to estimate diversity, which was also estimated on datasets down-sampled to the smallest sample. For repertoire overlap, CDR3 nucleotide sequence, V gene and J gene had to match strictly, and clustering was done by Jaccard-based multidimensional scaling. On average, thymus samples gave roughly 740,000 unique TCRB clonotypes, whereas blood samples gave 80,000 to 85,000.

The receptor was isolated from a boy in the first two years of life with a congenital heart defect. Donor details come from another sample of the same person, matched by shared clones. Input material: thymocytes. This sequence uses TRBV10-2 and TRBJ2-7; a tentative D call is TRBD2 (6 bases match). The sequenced DNA: TGCGCCAGCAGTGAGGGGGGGTACGAGCAGTACTTC. Translated, this is CASSEGGYEQYF.